The clone carrying this T cell receptor beta chain came up many times. Its cognate antigen is unknown. Individual cDNA molecules received unique molecular identifiers. TCRdb ran MiXCR on the 5' RACE reads and lists one entry per CDR3 protein. Of about 69,000 distinct CDR3 sequences listed, roughly 10% were seen once; the top ten hold around 6.7%. This entry is derived from a study of early T cells in non-severe SARS-CoV-2 infection. The study's findings and limits: Anti-spike CD8 specificities were favored by VDJdb matching, whose results missed private and CD4 specificities.

Germline loops: CDR1 LGHDT, CDR2 YNNKEL (reference sequence). V lost 4 bases, J lost 4 bases, and 15 bases lay in between. CDR3 size: 15 residues. The sequenced sample consisted of whole blood. This TCR derives from an adult who was a healthcare worker with PCR-confirmed SARS-CoV-2 infection or an uninfected control (not recorded which). The chain has TRBV3-1 and TRBJ2-3; D might be TRBD1 (6 bases). CDR3 DNA: TGTGCCAGCAGCCTGGGGACAACCGACGCAGATACGCAGTATTTT. Its translation: CASSLGTTDADTQYF.